This is a list of T cell receptor beta chains from one sample in a study of technical replicates of blood from several donors. Profiling relied on immunoSEQ multiplex PCR, and the TCRdb table lists in-frame clones only, not all of them. The sample holds tens of thousands of clones; 94% are singletons and the top ten take roughly 0.26%. Sequenced input: T cells isolated from PBMCs. These receptors were taken from a human donor in good health. The CDR3 runs from the conserved cysteine through the conserved F or W. D genes are given only for firm matches. Not every row has a clone size; where given, it reads once, few, many or a size class.

V	size	J	D	DNA	CDR3
TRBV5-4	-	TRBJ1-3	TRBD1	TGTGCCAGCAGCACTGGACAGGGGGGCTCTGGAAACACCATATATTTT	CASSTGQGGSGNTIYF
TRBV4-2	-	TRBJ1-4	-	TGTGCCAGCAGCCAAGAAAGCCACGGAGGGGCGATCGAAAAACTGTTTTTT	CASSQESHGGAIEKLFF
TRBV5-1	-	TRBJ2-3	-	TGCGCCAGCAAGACTAGTTTTGTCACAGATACGCAGTATTTT	CASKTSFVTDTQYF
TRBV2	once	TRBJ1-1	TRBD1	TGTGCCAGCAGCTGGACAGGGGGGACCGCTGAAGCTTTCTTT	CASSWTGGTAEAFF
TRBV18	-	TRBJ1-2	-	TGTGCCAGCTCACTCCCGGGTCTTCCCCAGGGCTACACCTTC	CASSLPGLPQGYTF
TRBV28	-	TRBJ2-2	TRBD2	TGTGCCAGCACCCCCCGGGGACTAGTCAACACCGGGGAGCTGTTTTTT	CASTPRGLVNTGELFF
TRBV15	-	TRBJ2-1	-	TGTGCCACCAGCAGAGACAGGGGCCATGAGCAGTTCTTC	CATSRDRGHEQFF
TRBV27	-	TRBJ1-2	TRBD1	TGTGCCAGCAGTTTTGGAGGGGGGACAGGGCGCATCTATGGCTACACCTTC	CASSFGGGTGRIYGYTF
TRBV6-5	-	TRBJ1-2	-	TGTGCCAGCAGTTACGGGGCCGGCGGCGGCTACACCTTC	CASSYGAGGGYTF
TRBV28	-	TRBJ2-1	TRBD2	TGTGCCAGCAGTCAAACTAGCGGGAGTTCAGATGAGCAGTTCTTC	CASSQTSGSSDEQFF
TRBV5-1	-	TRBJ2-2	-	TGCGCCAGCAGCTTGTTTCAGGGGTTGACCGGGGAGCTGTTTTTT	CASSLFQGLTGELFF
TRBV7-6	once	TRBJ1-1	TRBD1	TGTGCCAGCAGCCTAGAATACAGGGGACCGGCCGAAGCTTTCTTT	CASSLEYRGPAEAFF
TRBV5-6	-	TRBJ1-4	-	TGTGCCAGCAGCTATCGGGGGGAGGAAAAACTGTTTTTT	CASSYRGEEKLFF
TRBV28	-	TRBJ2-1	TRBD2	TGTGCCAGCAGTTCCCAAGGACGGCTAGGACTAGACTACAATGAGCAGTTCTTC	CASSSQGRLGLDYNEQFF